These 16 T cell receptor beta chains were all obtained from the same sample, sequenced in a study of T cell responses to AZD1222 COVID-19 vaccine. Repertoires were generated with immunoSEQ multiplex PCR, while TCRdb's copy carries only in-frame clones and drops some. Among 70,000 to 85,000 clones, 65% to 85% were seen once, and the ten largest hold roughly 3.1%. Sequencing was performed on peripheral blood, taken on day 0 of AZD1222 vaccination. These receptors were obtained from an adult in good health.

The CDR3 DNA is TGTGCCAGCACCCTAAAGCCGGGACAGTACAATGAGCAGTTCTTC. As protein: CASTLKPGQYNEQFF. V gene TRBV7-2 combines with J gene TRBJ2-1; TRBD1 agrees at 7 bases. Germline CDR1 SGHTA, CDR2 FQGNSA. The CDR3 length is 15 residues. J lost 4 bases, V lost 7 bases, and 10 bases had no gene match.

Note on this clone: Different DNA sequences within this sample yield the same CDR3. This sequence joins TRBV18 and TRBJ2-1, with TRBD2 as a possible D gene (5 bases). Germline V lookup: CDR1 KGHSH, CDR2 LQKENI. V lost 1 base and J lost 8, with 6 bases in between. The CDR3 has 12 amino acids. The CDR3 loop is CASSPRGHEQFF. CDR3 DNA sequence: TGTGCCAGCTCACCACGAGGGCATGAGCAGTTCTTC. Variable domain in full (rest from reference TRBV18 and TRBJ2-1): NAGVMQNPRHLVRRRGQEARLRCSPMKGHSHVYWYRQLPEEGLKFMVYLQKENIIDESGMPKERFSAEFPKEGPSILRIQQVVRGDSAAYFCASSPRGHEQFFGPGTRLTVL.

The rearrangement joins TRBV18 to TRBJ1-2; D gene unclear. In germline, CDR1 is KGHSH, CDR2 LQKENI. Trimming removed 0 bases from V and 0 bases from J, with 11 bases in between. The CDR3 covers 16 residues. Here the CDR3 DNA reads TGTGCCAGCTCACCACCGTCAAAGTCGGCTAACTATGGCTACACCTTC. This codes for CASSPPSKSANYGYTF. Supplemented by reference TRBV18 and TRBJ1-2, the full variable domain reads NAGVMQNPRHLVRRRGQEARLRCSPMKGHSHVYWYRQLPEEGLKFMVYLQKENIIDESGMPKERFSAEFPKEGPSILRIQQVVRGDSAAYFCASSPPSKSANYGYTFGSGTRLTVV.

The rearrangement joins TRBV18 to TRBJ2-5; D remains ambiguous. Trimming pared 5 bases from V and 0 bases from J, leaving 7 bases between. The CDR3 has 13 residues. CDR1 is KGHSH and CDR2 is LQKENI in the germline V gene. CDR3 in DNA: TGTGCCAGCTCAGTTAACAACCAAGAGACCCAGTACTTC. Its protein product is CASSVNNQETQYF.

This chain joins TRBV5-1 and TRBJ1-1; D not certain. From germline, CDR1 is SGHRS and CDR2 YFSETQ. Between the trimmed V and J ends, which lost 1 base and 0 bases, there was a span of 7 bases. The CDR3 length is 14 residues. CDR3 DNA: TGCGCCAGCAGCTTGTTTCCGATGAACACTGAAGCTTTCTTT. Its translation: CASSLFPMNTEAFF.

The chain's CDR3 is CASSGGINNEQFF. The DNA for the CDR3 is TGTGCCAGCAGCGGAGGGATAAACAATGAGCAGTTCTTC. This chain uses TRBV9 with TRBJ2-1; D might be TRBD2 (5 bases). Germline V lookup: CDR1 SGDLS, CDR2 YYNGEE. V was shortened by 3 bases and J by 5 bases, with 9 bases between the two germline ends. The CDR3 length is 13 residues.

The V gene is TRBV4-3, the J gene TRBJ1-2, with 7 bases matching TRBD1. The V gene end was trimmed by 3 bases and the J gene end by 6 bases; junction bases not matched to a gene: 7. This CDR3 is built from 14 residues. From germline, CDR1 is LGHNA and CDR2 YSLEER. The CDR3, as DNA: TGCGCCAGCAGCCAGACAGGGAGGACGAATGGCTACACCTTC. This codes for CASSQTGRTNGYTF.

The V gene is TRBV6-5, the J gene TRBJ2-3, with 11 bases that match TRBD1. The CDR3 consists of 15 residues. V lost 8 bases and J lost 3; bases outside the gene matches: 7. Germline-derived CDR1 and CDR2 are MNHEY and SVGAGI. CDR3 residues: CASEEGTGGTDTQYF. CDR3 nucleotide sequence: TGTGCCAGCGAAGAAGGGACAGGGGGGACAGATACGCAGTATTTT.

The chain recombines TRBV21-1 with TRBJ2-2; the table's D gene call, TRBD2, was not cross checked with the DNA. TRBV21-1 is described as a pseudogene. The CDR3 covers 18 residues. For the CDR3, the DNA is TGTGCCAGCAGCAGTGCGGGACTAGCAATAGGGGGTGCCGGGGAGCTGTTTTTT. Protein product: CASSSAGLAIGGAGELFF.

On this clone: At the DNA level, this CDR3 is encoded by other sequences in the same sample as well. The chain carries TRBV12-3 or TRBV12-4 and TRBJ1-3; D not resolved. This CDR3 region has 13 residues. V shed 1 base and J shed 7 bases, with 8 bases lying between them. The CDR3 here is CASSLGGRNTIYF. The CDR3 bases are TGTGCCAGCAGTTTAGGGGGTCGGAACACCATATATTTT.

The genes are TRBV29-1 and TRBJ2-5; TRBD1 matches 11 bases. CDR3 length equals 15 residues. The ends lost 3 bases at V and 2 bases at J; junction bases unmatched: 5. From germline, CDR1 is SQVTM and CDR2 ANQGSEA. This chain's CDR3 is CSVDSDRGQQETQYF. CDR3 DNA sequence: TGCAGCGTTGACTCGGACAGGGGGCAACAAGAGACCCAGTACTTC.

This clone was seen a few times. The chain is built from TRBV5-1 and TRBJ1-1; D is ambiguous. Germline V CDR1 and CDR2: SGHRS, YFSETQ. Trimming left V 1 base short and J 1 base short, with 11 bases between. There are 15 residues in the CDR3. The CDR3 here is CASSLTGPSNTEAFF. DNA for the CDR3: TGCGCCAGCAGCTTGACTGGACCCTCGAACACTGAAGCTTTCTTT.

The rearrangement uses TRBV3-1 (or the pseudogene TRBV3-2) and TRBJ2-6, with unresolved D. The germline V gene encodes CDR1 LGHDT and CDR2 YNNKEL (reference sequence). Trimming took 6 bases from V and 1 from J, leaving 25 bases between them. The CDR3 covers 20 residues. The CDR3 loop is CASSLRSRTREGSGANVLTF. DNA for the CDR3: TGTGCCAGCAGTCTCCGGTCCCGAACTCGCGAAGGATCTGGGGCCAACGTCCTGACTTTC.

The chain carries TRBV30 and TRBJ1-6, with 8 positions matching TRBD1. The CDR3 sequence is 17 residues long. CDR1 and CDR2 (germline): GTSNPN, SVGIG (reference sequence). The J segment lost 7 bases and the V segment lost 0 bases, leaving 11 bases of the junction unmatched. CDR3 residues: CAWSVQGGPLGNSPLHF. CDR3 bases: TGTGCCTGGAGTGTACAGGGGGGGCCTCTAGGGAATTCACCCCTCCACTTT. Complete variable domain (other parts from reference TRBV30 and TRBJ1-6): SQTIHQWPATLVQPVGSPLSLECTVEGTSNPNLYWYRQAAGRGLQLLFYSVGIGQISSEVPQNLSASRPQDRQFILSSKKLLLSDSGFYLCAWSVQGGPLGNSPLHFGNGTRLTVT.

This chain uses TRBV15 with TRBJ1-2; maybe TRBD1 (5 bases). CDR3 length equals 13 residues. Trimming removed 0 bases from V and 6 bases from J, with 8 bases in between. Germline V gene lookup returns CDR1 LNHNV and CDR2 YYDKDF (reference sequence). CDR3 DNA sequence: TGTGCCACCAGCAGAGACAGGGAGCATGGCTACACCTTC. This codes for CATSRDREHGYTF.

There are a few counts of this clone. In DNA, the CDR3 is TGCGCCAGCAGCACCGATAGCGGGACAGGGGGCCGAACTGAAGCTTTCTTT. Translating it yields CASSTDSGTGGRTEAFF. The V and J genes are TRBV5-1 and TRBJ1-1, with 12 bases fitting TRBD1. Germline V CDR1 and CDR2: SGHRS, YFSETQ. CDR3 size: 17 residues. Unmatched junction bases numbered 12, after V lost 4 bases and J lost 5 bases.